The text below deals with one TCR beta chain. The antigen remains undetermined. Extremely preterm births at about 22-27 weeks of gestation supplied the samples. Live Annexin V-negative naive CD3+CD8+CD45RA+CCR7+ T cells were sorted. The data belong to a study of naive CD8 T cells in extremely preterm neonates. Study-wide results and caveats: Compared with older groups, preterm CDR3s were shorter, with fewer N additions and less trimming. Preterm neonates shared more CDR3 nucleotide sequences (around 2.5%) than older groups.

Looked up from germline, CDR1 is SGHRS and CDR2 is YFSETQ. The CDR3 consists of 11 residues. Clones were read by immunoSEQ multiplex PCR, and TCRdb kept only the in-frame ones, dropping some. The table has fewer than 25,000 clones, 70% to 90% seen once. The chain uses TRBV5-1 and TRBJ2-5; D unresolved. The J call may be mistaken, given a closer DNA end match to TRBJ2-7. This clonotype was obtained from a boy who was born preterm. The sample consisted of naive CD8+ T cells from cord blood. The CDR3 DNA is TGCGCCAGCAGCCTAGGGTACGAGCAGTACTTC. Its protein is CASSLGYEQYF.